The 14 T cell receptor beta chains below come from one sample, sequenced in a study of identical twins (dated by TCRdb to the mid-2010s). Library prep was done by 5' RACE. The reads were generated on an Illumina HiSeq 2000. Starting from the raw public reads, TCRdb applied fastp trimming at Q25, assembled clones with MiXCR and retained in-frame beta chains. Entries are consolidated by CDR3 protein sequence, retaining the most common genes and DNA. Within this sample are around 550,000 distinct CDR3 sequences, with nearly 15% of them counted one time only. Roughly 0.43% of the sample lies in the top ten. The data were also submitted as part of a second study, on yellow fever vaccine responses in identical twins.

The sample was CD4+ T cells sorted from blood. The receptor source for this set is a woman younger than 35 in good health.

The J gene is TRBJ2-7, the V gene TRBV7-6; TRBD2 is a possible D gene (5 bases). The germline V and J ends were trimmed by 5 bases and 5 bases, with 10 bases remaining between them. Per germline, CDR1 SGHVS and CDR2 FNYEAQ. The CDR3 runs 12 residues. The CDR3, as DNA: TGTGCCAGCAGCCCACGGGGTAACGAGCAGTACTTC. Translating gives CASSPRGNEQYF.

In this sample, this clonotype turned up many times. This chain connects TRBV5-1 to TRBJ2-2; D is possibly TRBD2 (6 bases). Germline V gives CDR1 SGHRS, CDR2 YFSETQ. The CDR3 spans 16 residues. V lost 4 bases and J lost 4, with 17 bases in between. The chain's CDR3 is CASSGLGSGSTGELFF. CDR3 bases: TGCGCCAGCAGCGGGCTCGGGAGCGGAAGCACCGGGGAGCTGTTTTTT.

This clonotype was seen once. The chain combines TRBV14 with TRBJ1-2; D not resolved. The CDR3 contains 13 residues. Trimming left V 3 bases short and J 4 bases short, with 9 bases between. Germline-derived CDR1 and CDR2 are SGHDN and FVKESK. The CDR3 DNA reads TGTGCCAGCAGCCATTTGCGGTCCTATGGCTACACCTTC. Translating it yields CASSHLRSYGYTF.

This clonotype was recorded a few times. The chain's CDR3 is CAISESDSRNQPQHF. CDR3 nucleotides: TGTGCCATCAGTGAGTCAGACAGCCGCAATCAGCCCCAGCATTTT. The genes are TRBV10-3 and TRBJ1-5, with a possible D match to TRBD1 (5 bases). This CDR3 has 15 amino acids. V lost 0 bases and J lost 2, with 8 bases in between. Germline loops: CDR1 ENHRY, CDR2 SYGVKD.

V is TRBV11-2 and J is TRBJ2-6, with D unresolved. V dropped 5 bases and J dropped 0 bases, with 5 bases sitting between them. The CDR3 contains 14 residues. Per the germline V gene, CDR1 is SGHAT and CDR2 is FQNNGV. For the CDR3, the DNA is TGTGCCAGCAGCGCAGACTCTGGGGCCAACGTCCTGACTTTC. Translation gives CASSADSGANVLTF.

This clonotype was counted a few times. The V call is TRBV12-3 or TRBV12-4, the J call TRBJ2-3, with D unclear. There are 11 residues in the CDR3. V was trimmed by 3 bases and J by 8 bases, leaving 6 bases between them. The CDR3 reads CASSFGPTQYF. In DNA, the CDR3 is TGTGCCAGCAGTTTTGGCCCTACGCAGTATTTT.

The sample holds many counts of this clonotype. The J gene is TRBJ1-6, the V gene TRBV12-3 or TRBV12-4; D ambiguous. The CDR3 covers 13 residues. Trimming stripped 6 bases from V and 2 bases from J, with 5 bases between. CDR3 in DNA: TGTGCCAGCAGCGCCGCCTATAATTCACCCCTCCACTTT. This translates into CASSAAYNSPLHF.

This clonotype was seen a handful of times. The chain carries TRBV5-1 and TRBJ2-7, with a weak D call TRBD2 (7 bases). The CDR3 loop spans 11 amino acids. Germline CDR1 SGHRS, CDR2 YFSETQ. Between the trimmed V and J ends, which lost 4 bases and 9 bases, there was a span of 11 bases. The CDR3 DNA reads TGCGCCAGCAGCGACGGGGGGCGGCAGTACTTC. This codes for CASSDGGRQYF. Drawing the rest from reference TRBV5-1 and TRBJ2-7, the complete variable domain is KAGVTQTPRYLIKTRGQQVTLSCSPISGHRSVSWYQQTPGQGLQFLFEYFSETQRNKGNFPGRFSGRQFSNSRSEMNVSTLELGDSALYLCASSDGGRQYFGPGTRLTVT.

The J gene is TRBJ2-7, the V gene TRBV29-1, with TRBD2 matching over 7 bases. The trim removed 4 bases at V and 10 bases at J, leaving 13 bases unmatched. Looked up from germline, CDR1 is SQVTM and CDR2 is ANQGSEA. The CDR3 contains 13 residues. The CDR3 region is CSVVVLAESAQYF. Here the CDR3 DNA reads TGCAGCGTTGTCGTGCTAGCGGAATCGGCCCAGTACTTC.

This clonotype was counted a few times. The chain has TRBV3-1 and TRBJ1-2; D not certain. The V end lost 1 base, the J end lost 5 bases, and 11 bases lay between the germline ends. Germline values: CDR1 LGHDT, CDR2 YNNKEL (reference sequence). The CDR3 has 14 residues. The DNA for the CDR3 is TGTGCCAGCAGCCAAGGTCGGCGGTCGTATGGCTACACCTTC. It codes for CASSQGRRSYGYTF.

The V and J genes are TRBV20-1 and TRBJ2-7; TRBD1 matches at 10 bases. This CDR3 comprises 13 residues. The V gene's germline CDR1 is DFQATT and CDR2 SNEGSKA (reference sequence). After removal of 1 base from V and 7 bases from J, the junction contained 4 bases not matched to a gene. CDR3 in amino acids: CSARGDRGIEQYV. CDR3 DNA sequence: TGCAGTGCTAGAGGGGACAGGGGAATAGAGCAGTACGTC.

In regard to this clonotype: A junction boundary mismatches the germline segment, possibly from a read error. The chain is built from TRBV13 and TRBJ2-5; the match to TRBD2 covers 7 bases. This CDR3 spans 18 amino acids. Germline V lookup: CDR1 PRHDT, CDR2 FYEKMQ (reference sequence). CDR3 amino acids: CTSCLGILSWGREETQYF. The CDR3 coding sequence is TGTACCAGCTGTTTAGGCATCTTGTCTTGGGGGAGGGAAGAGACCCAGTACTTC.

The chain couples TRBV2 to TRBJ2-3; maybe TRBD1 (7 bases). CDR3 length: 17 amino acids. Trimming shortened V by 6 bases and J by 2 bases, and 21 bases separated the two germline ends. CDR1 is SNHLY and CDR2 is FYNNEI in the germline V gene. The CDR3 nucleotides read TGTGCCAGCAGACCCCTCCTAGCAGGGGGGCCCACAGATACGCAGTATTTT. This codes for CASRPLLAGGPTDTQYF.

J is TRBJ2-7 and V is TRBV7-9, with no clear D. Deletions cut 6 bases from V and 5 bases from J, with 5 bases between. The CDR3 has 10 amino acids. Germline V lookup: CDR1 SEHNR, CDR2 FQNEAQ (reference sequence). The CDR3 region is CASRNHEQYV. The CDR3 DNA sequence: TGTGCCAGCAGAAACCACGAGCAGTACGTC.